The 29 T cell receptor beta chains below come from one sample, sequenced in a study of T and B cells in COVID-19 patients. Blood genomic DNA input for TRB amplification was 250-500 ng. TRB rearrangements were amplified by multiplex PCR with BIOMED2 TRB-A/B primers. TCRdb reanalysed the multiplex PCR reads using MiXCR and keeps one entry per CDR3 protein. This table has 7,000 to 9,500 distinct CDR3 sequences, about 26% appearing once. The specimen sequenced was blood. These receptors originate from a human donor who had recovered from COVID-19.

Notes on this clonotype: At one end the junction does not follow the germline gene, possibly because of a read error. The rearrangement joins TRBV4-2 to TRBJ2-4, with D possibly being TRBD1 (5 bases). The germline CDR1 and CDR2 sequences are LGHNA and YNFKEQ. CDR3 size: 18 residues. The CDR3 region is CASSQGWGGQGGGGIQYF. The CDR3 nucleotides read TGCGCCAGCAGCCAAGGCTGGGGTGGGCAGGGTGGCGGCGGCATTCAGTACTTC.

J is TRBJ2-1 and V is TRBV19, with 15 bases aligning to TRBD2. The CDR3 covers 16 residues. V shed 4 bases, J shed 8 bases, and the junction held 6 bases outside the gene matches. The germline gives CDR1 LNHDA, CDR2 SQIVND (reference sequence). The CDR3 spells CASSTGLAGGVDEQFF. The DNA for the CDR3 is TGTGCCAGTAGTACCGGACTAGCGGGAGGGGTCGATGAGCAGTTCTTC.

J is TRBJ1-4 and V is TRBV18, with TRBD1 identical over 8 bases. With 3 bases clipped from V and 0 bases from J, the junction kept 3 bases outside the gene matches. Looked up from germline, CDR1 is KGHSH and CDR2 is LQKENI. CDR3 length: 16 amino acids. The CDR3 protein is CASSPMGQATNEKLFF. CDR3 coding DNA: TGTGCCAGCTCACCTATGGGACAGGCAACTAATGAAAAACTGTTTTTT.

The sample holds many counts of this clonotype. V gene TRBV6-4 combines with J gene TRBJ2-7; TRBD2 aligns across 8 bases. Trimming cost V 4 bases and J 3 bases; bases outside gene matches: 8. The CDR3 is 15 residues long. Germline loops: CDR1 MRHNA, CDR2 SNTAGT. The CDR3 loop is CASSGWGLDNYEQYF. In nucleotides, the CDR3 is TGTGCCAGCAGTGGTTGGGGACTAGACAACTACGAGCAGTACTTC.

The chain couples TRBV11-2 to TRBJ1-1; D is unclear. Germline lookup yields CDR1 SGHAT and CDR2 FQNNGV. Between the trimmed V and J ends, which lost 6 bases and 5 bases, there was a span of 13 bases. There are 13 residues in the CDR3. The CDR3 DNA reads TGTGCCAGCAGTTTCTCCGGGGTTACTGAAGCTTTCTTT. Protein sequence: CASSFSGVTEAFF. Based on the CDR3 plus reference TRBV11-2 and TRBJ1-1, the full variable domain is EAGVAQSPRYKIIEKRQSVAFWCNPISGHATLYWYQQILGQGPKLLIQFQNNGVVDDSQLPKDRFSAERLKGVDSTLKIQPAKLEDSAVYLCASSFSGVTEAFFGQGTRLTVV.

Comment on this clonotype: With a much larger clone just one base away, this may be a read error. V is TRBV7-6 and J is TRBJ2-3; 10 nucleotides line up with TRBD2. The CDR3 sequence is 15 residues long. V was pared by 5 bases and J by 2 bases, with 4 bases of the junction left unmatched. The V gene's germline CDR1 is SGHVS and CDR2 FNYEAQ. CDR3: CASSVSGGYTDTQYF. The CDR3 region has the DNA TGTGCCAGCAGCGTTAGCGGGGGGTACACAGATACGCAGTATTTT. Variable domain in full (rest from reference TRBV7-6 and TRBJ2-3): GAGVSQSPRYKVTKRGQDVALRCDPISGHVSLYWYRQALGQGPEFLTYFNYEAQQDKSGLPNDRFSAERPEGSISTLTIQRTEQRDSAMYRCASSVSGGYTDTQYFGPGTRLTVL.

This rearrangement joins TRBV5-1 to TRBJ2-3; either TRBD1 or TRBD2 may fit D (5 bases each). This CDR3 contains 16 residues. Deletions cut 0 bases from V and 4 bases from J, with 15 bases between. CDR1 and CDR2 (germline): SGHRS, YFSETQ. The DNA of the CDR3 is TGCGCCAGCAGCTTGGCCCCAGGGTGGGACCCAGATACGCAGTATTTT. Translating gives CASSLAPGWDPDTQYF.

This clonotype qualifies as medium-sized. CDR3 sequence (DNA): TGTGCCAGCAGTTTATCAGGGGTCAATGAGCAGTTCTTC. Translation: CASSLSGVNEQFF. The chain uses TRBV27 and TRBJ2-1; D might be TRBD1 (5 bases). Trimming took 0 bases from V and 6 from J, leaving 6 bases between them. Germline CDR1 reads MNHEY; CDR2 reads SMNVEV (reference sequence). The CDR3 runs to 13 residues.

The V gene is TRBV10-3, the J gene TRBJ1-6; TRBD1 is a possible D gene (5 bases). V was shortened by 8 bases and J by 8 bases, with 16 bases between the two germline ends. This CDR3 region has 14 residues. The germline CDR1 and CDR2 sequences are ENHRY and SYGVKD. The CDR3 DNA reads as TGTGCCATCTCTATGCGGGACGCCGATTCACCCCTCCACTTT. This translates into CAISMRDADSPLHF.

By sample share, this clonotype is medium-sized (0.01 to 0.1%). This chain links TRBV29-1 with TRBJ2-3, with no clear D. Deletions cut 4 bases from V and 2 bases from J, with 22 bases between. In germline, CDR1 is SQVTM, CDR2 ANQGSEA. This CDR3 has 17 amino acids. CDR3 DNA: TGCAGCGTTGTGTTCAGGAGCTTCCCCAAAGTCACAGATACGCAGTATTTT. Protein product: CSVVFRSFPKVTDTQYF.

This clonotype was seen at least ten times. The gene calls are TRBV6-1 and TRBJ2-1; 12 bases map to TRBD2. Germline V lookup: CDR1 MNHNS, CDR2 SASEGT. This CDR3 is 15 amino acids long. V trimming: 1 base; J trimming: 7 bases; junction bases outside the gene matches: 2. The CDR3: CASSEGTSGANEQFF. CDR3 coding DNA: TGTGCCAGCAGTGAAGGGACTAGCGGGGCAAATGAGCAGTTCTTC.

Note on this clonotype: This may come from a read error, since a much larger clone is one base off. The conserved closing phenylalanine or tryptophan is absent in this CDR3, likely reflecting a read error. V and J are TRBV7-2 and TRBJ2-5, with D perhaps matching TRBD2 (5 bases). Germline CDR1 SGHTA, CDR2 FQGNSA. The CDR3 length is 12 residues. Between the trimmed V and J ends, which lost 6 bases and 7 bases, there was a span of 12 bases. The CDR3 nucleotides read TGTGCCAGCAGGGGAGCGGTGGGGACCCAGTACTAC. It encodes CASRGAVGTQYY.

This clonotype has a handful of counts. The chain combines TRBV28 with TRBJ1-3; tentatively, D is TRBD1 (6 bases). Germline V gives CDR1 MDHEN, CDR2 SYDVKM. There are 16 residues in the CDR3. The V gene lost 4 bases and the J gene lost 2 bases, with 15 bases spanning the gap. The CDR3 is CASSSPPGDPGNTIYF. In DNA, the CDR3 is TGTGCCAGCAGTTCTCCTCCAGGGGATCCTGGAAACACCATATATTTT. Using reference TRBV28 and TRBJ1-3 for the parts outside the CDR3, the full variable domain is DVKVTQSSRYLVKRTGEKVFLECVQDMDHENMFWYRQDPGLGLRLIYFSYDVKMKEKGDIPEGYSVSREKKERFSLILESASTNQTSMYLCASSSPPGDPGNTIYFGEGSWLTVV.

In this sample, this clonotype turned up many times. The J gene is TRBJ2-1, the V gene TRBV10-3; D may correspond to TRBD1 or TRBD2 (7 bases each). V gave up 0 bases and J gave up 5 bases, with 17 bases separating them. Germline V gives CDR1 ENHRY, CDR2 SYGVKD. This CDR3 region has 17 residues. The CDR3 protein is CAISESGGAGGNNEQFF. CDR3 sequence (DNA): TGTGCCATCAGTGAGTCTGGGGGGGCAGGGGGGAACAATGAGCAGTTCTTC.

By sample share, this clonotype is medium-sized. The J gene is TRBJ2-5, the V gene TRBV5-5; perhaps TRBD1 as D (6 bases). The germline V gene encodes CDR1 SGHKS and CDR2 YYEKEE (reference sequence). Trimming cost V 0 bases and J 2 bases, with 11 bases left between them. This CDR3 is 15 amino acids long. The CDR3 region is CASSLAGVGQETQYF. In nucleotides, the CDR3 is TGTGCCAGCAGCTTGGCAGGGGTAGGACAAGAGACCCAGTACTTC.

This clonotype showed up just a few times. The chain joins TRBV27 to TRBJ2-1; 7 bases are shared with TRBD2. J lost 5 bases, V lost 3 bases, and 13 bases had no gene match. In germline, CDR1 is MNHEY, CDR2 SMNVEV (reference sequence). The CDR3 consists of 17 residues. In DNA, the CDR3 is TGTGCCAGCAGTTTTGGAACCGGGACTATATATCACAATGAGCAGTTCTTC. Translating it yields CASSFGTGTIYHNEQFF.

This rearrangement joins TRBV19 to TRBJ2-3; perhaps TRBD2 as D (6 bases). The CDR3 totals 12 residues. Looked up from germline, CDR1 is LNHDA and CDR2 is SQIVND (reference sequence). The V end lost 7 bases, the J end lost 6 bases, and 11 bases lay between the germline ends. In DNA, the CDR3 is TGTGCCAGTACCCGCGGGACCGATACGCAGTATTTT. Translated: CASTRGTDTQYF.

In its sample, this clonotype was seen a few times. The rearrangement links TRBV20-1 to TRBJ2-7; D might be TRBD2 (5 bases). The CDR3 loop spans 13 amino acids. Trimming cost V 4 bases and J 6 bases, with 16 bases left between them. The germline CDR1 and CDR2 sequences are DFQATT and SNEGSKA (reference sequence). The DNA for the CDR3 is TGCAGTGCTATAAGGACTGGGGTACCCGAGCAGTACTTC. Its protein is CSAIRTGVPEQYF.

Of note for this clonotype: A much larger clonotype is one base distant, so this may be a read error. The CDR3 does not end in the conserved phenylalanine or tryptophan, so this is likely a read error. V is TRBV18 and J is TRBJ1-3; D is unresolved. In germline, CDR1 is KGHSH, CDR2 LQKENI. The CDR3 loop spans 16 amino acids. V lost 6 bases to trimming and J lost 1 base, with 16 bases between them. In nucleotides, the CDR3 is TGTGCCAGCTCCGGCCTGGGCCCGGGTTCTGGAAACACCATATATCTT. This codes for CASSGLGPGSGNTIYL.

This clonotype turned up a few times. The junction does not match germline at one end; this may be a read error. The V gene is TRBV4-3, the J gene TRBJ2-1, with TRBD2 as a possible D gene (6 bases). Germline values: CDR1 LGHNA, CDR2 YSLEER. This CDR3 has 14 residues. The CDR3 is CASSQDSGYNEQFF. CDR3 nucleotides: TGTGCCAGCAGCCAAGATAGCGGCTACAATGAGCAGTTCTTC.

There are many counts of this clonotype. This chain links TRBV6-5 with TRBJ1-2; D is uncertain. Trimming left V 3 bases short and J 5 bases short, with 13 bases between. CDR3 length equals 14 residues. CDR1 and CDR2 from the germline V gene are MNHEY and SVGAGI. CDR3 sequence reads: CASSYSATEYGYTF. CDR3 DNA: TGTGCCAGCAGTTATTCAGCGACGGAATATGGCTACACCTTC.

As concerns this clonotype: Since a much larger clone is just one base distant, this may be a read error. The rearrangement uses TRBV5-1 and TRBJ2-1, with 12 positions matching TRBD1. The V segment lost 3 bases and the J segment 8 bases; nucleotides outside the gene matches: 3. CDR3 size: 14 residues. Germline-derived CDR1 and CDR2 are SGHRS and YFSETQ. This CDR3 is CASSSGQGADEQFF. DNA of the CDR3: TGCGCCAGCAGCTCGGGACAGGGGGCCGATGAGCAGTTCTTC.

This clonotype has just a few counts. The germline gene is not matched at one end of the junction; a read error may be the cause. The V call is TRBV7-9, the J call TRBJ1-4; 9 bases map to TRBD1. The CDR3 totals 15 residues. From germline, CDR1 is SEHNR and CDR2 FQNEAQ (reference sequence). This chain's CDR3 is CASSLEGTGNGKLFF. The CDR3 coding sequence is TGTGCCAGCAGCTTAGAAGGGACAGGGAATGGAAAACTGTTTTTT.

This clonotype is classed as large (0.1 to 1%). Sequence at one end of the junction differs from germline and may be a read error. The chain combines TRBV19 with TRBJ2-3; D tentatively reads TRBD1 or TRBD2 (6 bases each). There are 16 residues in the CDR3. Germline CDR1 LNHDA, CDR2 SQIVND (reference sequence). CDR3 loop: CASSIAGAILADTQYF. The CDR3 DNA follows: TGTGCCAGTAGTATAGCGGGGGCAATCCTTGCAGACACGCAGTATTTT.

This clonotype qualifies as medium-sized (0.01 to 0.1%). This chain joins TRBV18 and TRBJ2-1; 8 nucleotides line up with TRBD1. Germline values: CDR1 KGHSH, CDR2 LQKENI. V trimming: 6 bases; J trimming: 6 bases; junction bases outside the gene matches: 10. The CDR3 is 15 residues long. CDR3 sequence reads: CASSGTGAFSNEQFF. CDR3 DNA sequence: TGTGCCAGCTCGGGGACAGGAGCCTTTAGCAATGAGCAGTTCTTC. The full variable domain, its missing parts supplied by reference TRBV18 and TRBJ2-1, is NAGVMQNPRHLVRRRGQEARLRCSPMKGHSHVYWYRQLPEEGLKFMVYLQKENIIDESGMPKERFSAEFPKEGPSILRIQQVVRGDSAAYFCASSGTGAFSNEQFFGPGTRLTVL.

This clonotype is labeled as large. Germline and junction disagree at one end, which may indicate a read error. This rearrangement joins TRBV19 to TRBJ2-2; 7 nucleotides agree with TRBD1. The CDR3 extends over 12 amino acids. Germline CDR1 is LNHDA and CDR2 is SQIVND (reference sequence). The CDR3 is CASSTIDRESVF. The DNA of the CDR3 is TGTGCCAGTAGTACTATAGACAGGGAATCGGTTTTT.

This CDR3 is CASSGARNTEAFF. CDR3 DNA: TGTGCCAGCTCGGGGGCCCGCAACACTGAAGCTTTCTTT. This chain joins TRBV18 and TRBJ1-1, with D perhaps matching TRBD1 (6 bases). From germline, CDR1 is KGHSH and CDR2 LQKENI. The CDR3 extends over 13 amino acids. V was shortened by 6 bases and J by 2 bases, with 10 bases between the two germline ends.

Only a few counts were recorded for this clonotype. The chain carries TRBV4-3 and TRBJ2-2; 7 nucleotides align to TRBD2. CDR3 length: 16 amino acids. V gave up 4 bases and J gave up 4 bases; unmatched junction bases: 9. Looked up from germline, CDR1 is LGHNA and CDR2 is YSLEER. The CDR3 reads CASSLSGTDSTGELFF. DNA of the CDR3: TGCGCCAGCAGCCTAAGCGGGACTGACTCCACCGGGGAGCTGTTTTTT.

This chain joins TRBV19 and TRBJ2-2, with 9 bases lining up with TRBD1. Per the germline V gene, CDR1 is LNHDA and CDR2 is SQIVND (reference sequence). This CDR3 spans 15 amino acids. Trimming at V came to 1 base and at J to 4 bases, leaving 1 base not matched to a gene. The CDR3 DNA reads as TGTGCCAGTAGTATAGGACAGGGGGGCACCGGGGAGCTGTTTTTT. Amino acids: CASSIGQGGTGELFF. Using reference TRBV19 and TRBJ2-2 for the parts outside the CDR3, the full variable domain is DGGITQSPKYLFRKEGQNVTLSCEQNLNHDAMYWYRQDPGQGLRLIYYSQIVNDFQKGDIAEGYSVSREKKESFPLTVTSAQKNPTAFYLCASSIGQGGTGELFFGEGSRLTVL.